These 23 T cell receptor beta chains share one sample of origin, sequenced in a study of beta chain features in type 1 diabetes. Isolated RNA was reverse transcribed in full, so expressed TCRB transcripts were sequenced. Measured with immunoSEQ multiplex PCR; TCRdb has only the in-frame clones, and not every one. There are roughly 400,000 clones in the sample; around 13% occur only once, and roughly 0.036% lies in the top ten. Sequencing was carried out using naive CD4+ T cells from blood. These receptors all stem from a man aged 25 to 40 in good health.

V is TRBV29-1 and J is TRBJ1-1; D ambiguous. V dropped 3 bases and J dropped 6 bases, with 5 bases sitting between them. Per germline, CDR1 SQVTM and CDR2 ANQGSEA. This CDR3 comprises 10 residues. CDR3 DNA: TGCAGCGTTGAGTTAGCTGAAGCTTTCTTT. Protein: CSVELAEAFF.

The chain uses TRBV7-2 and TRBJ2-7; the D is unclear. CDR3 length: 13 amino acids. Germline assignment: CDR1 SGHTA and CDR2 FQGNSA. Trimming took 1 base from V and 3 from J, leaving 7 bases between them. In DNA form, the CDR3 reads TGTGCCAGCAGCTTAGAAGGGTTCTACGAGCAGTACGTC. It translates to CASSLEGFYEQYV.

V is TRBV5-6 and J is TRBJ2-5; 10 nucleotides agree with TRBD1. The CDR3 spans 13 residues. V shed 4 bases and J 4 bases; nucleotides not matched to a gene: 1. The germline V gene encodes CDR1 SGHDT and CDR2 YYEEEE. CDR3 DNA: TGTGCCAGCAGCCGGGACAGGGGAGAGACCCAGTACTTC. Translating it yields CASSRDRGETQYF.

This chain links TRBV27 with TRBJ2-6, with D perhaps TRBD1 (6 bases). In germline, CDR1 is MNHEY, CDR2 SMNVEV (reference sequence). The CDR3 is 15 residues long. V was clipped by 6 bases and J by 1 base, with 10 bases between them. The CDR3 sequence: CASRKTGSGANVLTF. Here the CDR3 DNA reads TGTGCCAGCAGAAAAACAGGGTCTGGGGCCAACGTCCTGACTTTC.

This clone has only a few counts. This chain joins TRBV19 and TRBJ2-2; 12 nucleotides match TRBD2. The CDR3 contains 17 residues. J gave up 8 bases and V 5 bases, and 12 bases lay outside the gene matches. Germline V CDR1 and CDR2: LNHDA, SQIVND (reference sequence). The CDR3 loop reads CASSPGLAGSLAGELFF. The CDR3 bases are TGTGCCAGTAGTCCGGGACTAGCGGGCTCTTTGGCTGGGGAGCTGTTTTTT.

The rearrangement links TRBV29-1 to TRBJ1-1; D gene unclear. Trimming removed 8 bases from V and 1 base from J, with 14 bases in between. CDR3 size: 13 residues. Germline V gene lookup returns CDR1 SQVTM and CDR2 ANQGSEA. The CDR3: CSSQSIGNTEAFF. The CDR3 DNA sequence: TGCAGCTCACAGAGTATAGGGAACACTGAAGCTTTCTTT.

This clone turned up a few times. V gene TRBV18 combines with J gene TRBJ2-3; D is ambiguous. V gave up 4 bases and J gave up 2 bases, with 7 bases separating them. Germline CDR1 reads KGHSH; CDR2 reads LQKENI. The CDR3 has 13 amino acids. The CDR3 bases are TGTGCCAGCTCACAATCCCTCACAGATACGCAGTATTTT. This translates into CASSQSLTDTQYF.

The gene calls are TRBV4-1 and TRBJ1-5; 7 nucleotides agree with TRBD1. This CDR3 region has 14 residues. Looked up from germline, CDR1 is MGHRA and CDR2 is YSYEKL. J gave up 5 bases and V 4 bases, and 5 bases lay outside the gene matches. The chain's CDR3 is CASSLQGRDQPQHF. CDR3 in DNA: TGCGCCAGCAGCCTACAGGGGCGGGATCAGCCCCAGCATTTT.

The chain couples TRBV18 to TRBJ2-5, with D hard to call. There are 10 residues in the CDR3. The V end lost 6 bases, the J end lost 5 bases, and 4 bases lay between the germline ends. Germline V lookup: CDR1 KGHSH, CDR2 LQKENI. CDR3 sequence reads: CASSGETQYF. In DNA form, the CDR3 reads TGTGCCAGCTCGGGGGAGACCCAGTACTTC.

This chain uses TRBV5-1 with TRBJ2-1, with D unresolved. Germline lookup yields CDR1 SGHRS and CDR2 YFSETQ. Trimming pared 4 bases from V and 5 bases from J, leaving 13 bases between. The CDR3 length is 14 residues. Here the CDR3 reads CASSLSGPNNEQFF. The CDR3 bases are TGCGCCAGCAGCCTATCCGGTCCAAACAATGAGCAGTTCTTC. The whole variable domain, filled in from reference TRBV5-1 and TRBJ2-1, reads KAGVTQTPRYLIKTRGQQVTLSCSPISGHRSVSWYQQTPGQGLQFLFEYFSETQRNKGNFPGRFSGRQFSNSRSEMNVSTLELGDSALYLCASSLSGPNNEQFFGPGTRLTVL.

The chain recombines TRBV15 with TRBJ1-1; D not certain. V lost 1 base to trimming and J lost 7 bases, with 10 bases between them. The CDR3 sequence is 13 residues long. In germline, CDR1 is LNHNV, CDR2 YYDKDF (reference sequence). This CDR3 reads CATSRGLGFEAFF. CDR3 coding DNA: TGTGCCACCAGCAGAGGTCTAGGGTTTGAAGCTTTCTTT. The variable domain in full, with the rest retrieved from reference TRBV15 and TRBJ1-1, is DAMVIQNPRYQVTQFGKPVTLSCSQTLNHNVMYWYQQKSSQAPKLLFHYYDKDFNNEADTPDNFQSRRPNTSFCFLDIRSPGLGDTAMYLCATSRGLGFEAFFGQGTRLTVV.

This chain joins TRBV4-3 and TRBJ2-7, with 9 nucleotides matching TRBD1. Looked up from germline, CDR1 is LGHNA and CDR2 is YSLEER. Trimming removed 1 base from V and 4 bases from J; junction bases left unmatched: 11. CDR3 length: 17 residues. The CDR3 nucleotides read TGCGCCAGCAGCCAAGTACAGACAGGGGGATTTCCTTACGAGCAGTACTTC. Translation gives CASSQVQTGGFPYEQYF.

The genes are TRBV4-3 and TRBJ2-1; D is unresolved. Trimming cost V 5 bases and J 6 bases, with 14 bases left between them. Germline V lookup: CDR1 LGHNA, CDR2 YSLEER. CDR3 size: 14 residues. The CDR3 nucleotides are TGCGCCAGCAGCGTATTAAGAGAGTCCAATGAGCAGTTCTTC. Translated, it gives CASSVLRESNEQFF.

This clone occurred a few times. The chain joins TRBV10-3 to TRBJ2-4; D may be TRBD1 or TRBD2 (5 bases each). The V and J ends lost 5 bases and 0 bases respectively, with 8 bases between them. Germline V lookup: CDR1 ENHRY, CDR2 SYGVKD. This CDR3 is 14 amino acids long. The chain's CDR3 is CAISPGTAKNIQYF. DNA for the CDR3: TGTGCCATCAGTCCCGGGACAGCCAAAAACATTCAGTACTTC.

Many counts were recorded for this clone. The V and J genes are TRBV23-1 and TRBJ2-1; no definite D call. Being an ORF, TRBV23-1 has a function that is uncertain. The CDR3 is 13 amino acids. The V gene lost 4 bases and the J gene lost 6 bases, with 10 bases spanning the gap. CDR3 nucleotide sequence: TGCGCCAGCAGTCTTGGCCCGGGCAATGAGCAGTTCTTC. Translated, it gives CASSLGPGNEQFF.

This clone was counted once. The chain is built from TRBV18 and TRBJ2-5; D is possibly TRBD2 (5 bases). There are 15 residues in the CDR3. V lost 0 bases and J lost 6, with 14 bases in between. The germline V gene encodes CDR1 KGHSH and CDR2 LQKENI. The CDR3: CASSPPSGSGKTQYF. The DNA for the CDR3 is TGTGCCAGCTCACCACCGAGCGGCTCTGGCAAGACCCAGTACTTC.

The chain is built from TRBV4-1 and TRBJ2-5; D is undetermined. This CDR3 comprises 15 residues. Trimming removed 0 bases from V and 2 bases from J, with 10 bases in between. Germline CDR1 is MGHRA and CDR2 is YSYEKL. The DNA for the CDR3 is TGCGCCAGCAGCCAAGATCGTTTTCTTCAAGAGACCCAGTACTTC. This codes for CASSQDRFLQETQYF.

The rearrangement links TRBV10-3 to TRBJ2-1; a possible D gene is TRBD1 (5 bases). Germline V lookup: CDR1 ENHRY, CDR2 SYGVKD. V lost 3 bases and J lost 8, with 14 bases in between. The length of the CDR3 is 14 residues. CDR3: CAISDRKSTDEQFF. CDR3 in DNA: TGTGCCATCAGTGACCGTAAATCGACAGATGAGCAGTTCTTC.

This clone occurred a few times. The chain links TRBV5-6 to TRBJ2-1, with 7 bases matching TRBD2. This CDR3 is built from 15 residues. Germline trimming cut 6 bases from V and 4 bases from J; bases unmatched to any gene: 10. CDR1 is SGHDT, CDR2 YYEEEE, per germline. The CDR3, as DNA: TGTGCCAGCAAGGCCGGGAGGTCGATTTACAATGAGCAGTTCTTC. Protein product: CASKAGRSIYNEQFF.

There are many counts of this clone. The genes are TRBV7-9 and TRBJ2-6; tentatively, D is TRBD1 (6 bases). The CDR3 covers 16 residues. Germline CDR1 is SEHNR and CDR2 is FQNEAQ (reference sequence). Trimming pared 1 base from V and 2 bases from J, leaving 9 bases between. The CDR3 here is CASSLGTGTGANVLTF. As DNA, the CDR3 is TGTGCCAGCAGCTTAGGAACAGGGACTGGGGCCAACGTCCTGACTTTC.

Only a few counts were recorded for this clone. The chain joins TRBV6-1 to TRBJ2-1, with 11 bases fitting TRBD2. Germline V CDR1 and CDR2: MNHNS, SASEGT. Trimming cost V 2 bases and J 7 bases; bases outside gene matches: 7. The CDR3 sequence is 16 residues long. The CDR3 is CASSELRTSGRNEQFF. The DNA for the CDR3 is TGTGCCAGCAGTGAACTGCGGACTAGCGGGCGGAATGAGCAGTTCTTC.

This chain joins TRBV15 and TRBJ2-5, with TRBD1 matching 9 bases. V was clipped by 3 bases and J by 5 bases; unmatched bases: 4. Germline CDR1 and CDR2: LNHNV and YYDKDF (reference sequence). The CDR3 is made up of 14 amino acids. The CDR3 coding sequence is TGTGCCACCAGCAGGGGACAGGGTCCGGAGACCCAGTACTTC. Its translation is CATSRGQGPETQYF.

The CDR3, as DNA: TGTGCCAGCAGCTCCGGAGGACTACCTCCGGAGCAGTTCTTC. Protein product: CASSSGGLPPEQFF. The chain employs TRBV7-2 and TRBJ2-1, with D tentatively TRBD2 (6 bases). This CDR3 contains 14 residues. V was trimmed by 4 bases and J by 10 bases, leaving 17 bases between them. The germline gives CDR1 SGHTA, CDR2 FQGNSA.